One and the same sample provided the 23 T cell receptor beta chains below, sequenced in a study of siplizumab effects on memory and regulatory T cells. Repertoires were generated with immunoSEQ multiplex PCR, while TCRdb's copy carries only in-frame clones and drops some. The table lists about 69,000 clones, approximately 89% of them singletons. Sample: Tregs sorted from blood. These receptors all stem from a human donor in good health.

The chain employs TRBV29-1 and TRBJ2-1, with TRBD1 matching over 7 bases. There are 12 residues in the CDR3. From germline, CDR1 is SQVTM and CDR2 ANQGSEA. Trimming took 6 bases from V and 4 from J; bases not matched to a gene: 3. This CDR3 is CSVNRGYNEQFF. The CDR3 nucleotides read TGCAGCGTAAACAGGGGTTACAATGAGCAGTTCTTC.

The chain employs TRBV7-2 and TRBJ2-1; 11 bases line up with TRBD2. Trimming took 5 bases from V and 2 from J; bases not matched to a gene: 2. The CDR3 runs 15 residues. CDR1 SGHTA and CDR2 FQGNSA come from the germline V gene. The CDR3 DNA is TGTGCCAGCAGCGGGGGACTAGCGGCCTACAATGAGCAGTTCTTC. This encodes CASSGGLAAYNEQFF.

The genes are TRBV27 and TRBJ2-1; 9 positions match TRBD2. V gave up 2 bases and J gave up 2 bases; unmatched junction bases: 4. The CDR3 runs to 16 residues. Germline V lookup: CDR1 MNHEY, CDR2 SMNVEV (reference sequence). The DNA of the CDR3 is TGTGCCAGCAGTTTAGGGCGGGAGGGGACCTACAATGAGCAGTTCTTC. It encodes CASSLGREGTYNEQFF.

In this sample, this clone turned up a few times. V gene TRBV2 combines with J gene TRBJ1-4; possible D gene TRBD1, 5 bases. This CDR3 spans 11 amino acids. Germline V gives CDR1 SNHLY, CDR2 FYNNEI. The V gene lost 4 bases and the J gene lost 14 bases, with 11 bases spanning the gap. The CDR3 sequence is CASSGSGRLFF. CDR3 DNA: TGTGCCAGCAGTGGATCAGGGCGGCTGTTTTTT.

With regard to this clone: The same CDR3 arises from other DNA sequences in this sample as well. V and J are TRBV18 and TRBJ2-5; D remains unclear. Germline CDR1 reads KGHSH; CDR2 reads LQKENI. This CDR3 comprises 11 residues. V was trimmed by 2 bases and J by 5 bases, leaving 3 bases between them. CDR3 in DNA: TGTGCCAGCTCACCAAAGGAGACCCAGTACTTC. Residues: CASSPKETQYF. The full variable domain, with the rest looked up from reference TRBV18 and TRBJ2-5, is NAGVMQNPRHLVRRRGQEARLRCSPMKGHSHVYWYRQLPEEGLKFMVYLQKENIIDESGMPKERFSAEFPKEGPSILRIQQVVRGDSAAYFCASSPKETQYFGPGTRLLVL.

This clone was observed once. The chain uses TRBV19 and TRBJ2-1, with 10 bases lining up with TRBD2. Losses at the gene ends were 5 bases for V and 6 bases for J; bases not matched to a gene: 4. The germline CDR1 and CDR2 sequences are LNHDA and SQIVND (reference sequence). This CDR3 contains 14 residues. CDR3 region: CASSGLAGANEQFF. CDR3 nucleotide sequence: TGTGCCAGTAGTGGGCTAGCGGGAGCCAATGAGCAGTTCTTC.

The gene calls are TRBV9 and TRBJ2-7, with 7 bases that match TRBD2. Germline V lookup: CDR1 SGDLS, CDR2 YYNGEE. The CDR3 is 17 amino acids. V shed 2 bases, J shed 2 bases, and the junction held 13 bases outside the gene matches. DNA for the CDR3: TGTGCCAGCAGCGTTGGCTTTGGACTAGTCCGGACCTACGAGCAGTACTTC. This codes for CASSVGFGLVRTYEQYF.

The CDR3: CASSLVVDTEAFF. CDR3 bases: TGTGCCAGCAGCTTAGTGGTGGACACTGAAGCTTTCTTT. The chain couples TRBV11-3 to TRBJ1-1, with D unclear. Germline V CDR1 and CDR2: SGHNT, YENEEA. V was trimmed by 1 base and J by 3 bases, leaving 6 bases between them. The CDR3 spans 13 residues.

In DNA, the CDR3 is TGTGCAACGGGCAACTATGGCTACACCTTC. Translated, it gives CATGNYGYTF. The rearrangement joins TRBV11-2 to TRBJ1-2; D gene uncertain. CDR1 is SGHAT and CDR2 is FQNNGV in the germline V gene. The CDR3 runs 10 residues.

V usage is TRBV11-2 and J usage is TRBJ2-7, with TRBD1 identical over 7 bases. V was pared by 6 bases and J by 3 bases, with 20 bases of the junction left unmatched. The CDR3 covers 18 residues. The germline CDR1 and CDR2 sequences are SGHAT and FQNNGV. The CDR3 loop is CASRSDRVIAHPFYEQYF. The CDR3 region has the DNA TGTGCCAGCAGGTCAGACAGGGTAATAGCTCACCCCTTCTACGAGCAGTACTTC.

This chain uses TRBV19 with TRBJ2-5; 12 bases fit TRBD2. V was pared by 9 bases and J by 1 base, with 9 bases of the junction left unmatched. This CDR3 comprises 16 residues. Germline CDR1 LNHDA, CDR2 SQIVND (reference sequence). DNA of the CDR3: TGTGCCAGCAAAAAGACTAGCGGGAGAACCCAAGAGACCCAGTACTTC. Residues: CASKKTSGRTQETQYF.

This clone was detected a few times. This rearrangement joins TRBV7-2 to TRBJ1-2, with unresolved D. Germline-derived CDR1 and CDR2 are SGHTA and FQGNSA. The V gene lost 5 bases and the J gene lost 4 bases, with 11 bases spanning the gap. The CDR3 is made up of 13 amino acids. The CDR3 DNA follows: TGTGCCAGCAGCCGCCCACAAGTCTATGGCTACACCTTC. Translated: CASSRPQVYGYTF.

This clone was detected once. The chain couples TRBV18 to TRBJ2-7; D is perhaps TRBD1 (5 bases). The V end lost 3 bases, the J end lost 7 bases, and 13 bases lay between the germline ends. This CDR3 has 13 amino acids. The germline gives CDR1 KGHSH, CDR2 LQKENI. CDR3 region: CASSPQGVREQYF. CDR3 nucleotides: TGTGCCAGCTCACCCCAAGGGGTTCGAGAGCAGTACTTC.

The genes are TRBV25-1 and TRBJ1-1, with a tentative D call TRBD1 (6 bases). The germline V gene has CDR1 MGHDK and CDR2 SYGVNS. This CDR3 contains 13 residues. V gave up 7 bases and J gave up 3 bases, with 12 bases separating them. The CDR3 bases are TGTGCCAGCAACAGGGTGGCGGACACTGAAGCTTTCTTT. It translates to CASNRVADTEAFF.

This rearrangement joins TRBV6-1 to TRBJ2-5, with a weak D call TRBD1 (5 bases). The CDR3 runs 15 residues. Germline CDR1 is MNHNS and CDR2 is SASEGT. V was shortened by 5 bases and J by 1 base, with 14 bases between the two germline ends. CDR3 region: CASSTFRQPQETQYF. The DNA of the CDR3 is TGTGCCAGCAGTACATTTAGACAGCCCCAAGAGACCCAGTACTTC.

The V call is TRBV25-1, the J call TRBJ1-1; TRBD1 agrees at 7 bases. CDR1 is MGHDK, CDR2 SYGVNS, per germline. The CDR3 loop spans 17 amino acids. With V trimmed by 1 base and J by 4 bases, 12 bases remained unmatched. The CDR3 is CASSESLIDREGTEAFF. DNA of the CDR3: TGTGCCAGCAGTGAATCCCTAATAGACAGGGAAGGCACTGAAGCTTTCTTT.

The chain employs TRBV19 and TRBJ2-1; no clear D gene. Germline lookup yields CDR1 LNHDA and CDR2 SQIVND (reference sequence). V was pared by 4 bases and J by 6 bases, with 10 bases between. This CDR3 contains 13 residues. The CDR3 here is CASSTRNGNEQFF. CDR3 DNA sequence: TGTGCCAGTAGTACCCGAAACGGCAATGAGCAGTTCTTC.

This sequence joins TRBV6-6 and TRBJ1-1, with 9 bases that match TRBD1. Trimming took 6 bases from V and 5 from J; bases not matched to a gene: 10. This CDR3 has 15 amino acids. CDR1 is MNHNY, CDR2 SVGAGI, per germline (reference sequence). Here the CDR3 reads CASSLGTGPGTEAFF. CDR3 coding DNA: TGTGCCAGCAGCCTGGGGACAGGGCCAGGGACTGAAGCTTTCTTT.

This clone was seen a single time. The chain is built from TRBV7-2 and TRBJ2-1; 7 bases line up with TRBD2. V dropped 5 bases and J dropped 2; count of bases not matched to a gene: 6. Germline CDR1 is SGHTA and CDR2 is FQGNSA. This CDR3 has 15 amino acids. The CDR3 DNA is TGTGCCAGCAGCCCCAATGCGGGAGCCTACAATGAGCAGTTCTTC. Protein product: CASSPNAGAYNEQFF.

The genes are TRBV19 and TRBJ2-5, with TRBD1 identical over 7 bases. The V gene's germline CDR1 is LNHDA and CDR2 SQIVND (reference sequence). The V gene end was trimmed by 5 bases and the J gene end by 5 bases; junction bases not matched to a gene: 5. CDR3 length equals 13 residues. The CDR3 here is CASSETGMETQYF. The DNA of the CDR3 is TGTGCCAGTAGTGAGACAGGGATGGAGACCCAGTACTTC.

The rearrangement joins TRBV29-1 to TRBJ2-2, with TRBD2 identical over 9 bases. Germline CDR1 reads SQVTM; CDR2 reads ANQGSEA. The length of the CDR3 is 14 residues. J lost 7 bases, V lost 5 bases, and 8 bases had no gene match. CDR3 residues: CSVSRGRAGGELFF. CDR3 in DNA: TGCAGCGTTTCACGCGGGAGGGCCGGCGGGGAGCTGTTTTTT.

V gene TRBV19 combines with J gene TRBJ2-7, with D possibly being TRBD1 (5 bases). Trimming removed 8 bases from V and 0 bases from J, with 14 bases in between. Germline V gene data show CDR1 as LNHDA and CDR2 as SQIVND (reference sequence). The CDR3 is 14 residues long. DNA of the CDR3: TGTGCCAGTGCTACAGGAAAAACCTCCTACGAGCAGTACTTC. This encodes CASATGKTSYEQYF.

The V gene is TRBV7-2, the J gene TRBJ2-3, with TRBD2 matching over 14 bases. CDR3 length: 17 amino acids. Germline values: CDR1 SGHTA, CDR2 FQGNSA. Trimming cost V 5 bases and J 1 base; bases outside gene matches: 5. The chain's CDR3 is CASSAGLAGVGTDTQYF. In DNA form, the CDR3 reads TGTGCCAGCAGCGCGGGACTAGCGGGAGTGGGCACAGATACGCAGTATTTT.